The 28 T cell receptor beta chains given below trace back to one sample, sequenced in a study of T cell responses to AZD1222 COVID-19 vaccine. Profiled with immunoSEQ multiplex PCR; TCRdb holds only in-frame clones, not every one. In the table there are around 150,000 clones, roughly 90% of which are singletons. The sample was peripheral blood, taken on day 0 of AZD1222 vaccination. These receptors came from an adult in good health.

The V gene is TRBV15, the J gene TRBJ1-1, with D possibly being TRBD1 (5 bases). V was cut by 8 bases and J by 2 bases, with 12 bases left in between. This CDR3 region has 13 residues. Germline CDR1 and CDR2: LNHNV and YYDKDF (reference sequence). CDR3 region: CATFGGINTEAFF. DNA for the CDR3: TGTGCCACCTTCGGGGGGATTAACACTGAAGCTTTCTTT.

V gene TRBV19 combines with J gene TRBJ2-2; no definite D call. The CDR3 is made up of 12 amino acids. Deletions cut 3 bases from V and 7 bases from J, with 6 bases between. CDR1 LNHDA and CDR2 SQIVND come from the germline V gene (reference sequence). CDR3 coding DNA: TGTGCCAGTAGTATGAGGAGCGGGGAGCTGTTTTTT. Its translation: CASSMRSGELFF. Variable domain in full (rest from reference TRBV19 and TRBJ2-2): DGGITQSPKYLFRKEGQNVTLSCEQNLNHDAMYWYRQDPGQGLRLIYYSQIVNDFQKGDIAEGYSVSREKKESFPLTVTSAQKNPTAFYLCASSMRSGELFFGEGSRLTVL.

This chain uses TRBV4-1 with TRBJ2-7; the D is unclear. The CDR3 loop spans 16 amino acids. The germline V gene has CDR1 MGHRA and CDR2 YSYEKL. The V end lost 0 bases, the J end lost 2 bases, and 14 bases lay between the germline ends. CDR3 loop: CASSQDKGAPTYEQYF. The CDR3 region has the DNA TGCGCCAGCAGCCAAGATAAAGGAGCGCCCACCTACGAGCAGTACTTC.

The V call is TRBV6-5, the J call TRBJ1-1; D ambiguous. Germline CDR1 and CDR2: MNHEY and SVGAGI. V was cut by 2 bases and J by 0 bases, with 10 bases left in between. The CDR3 spans 15 residues. The CDR3 here is CASSYRGRMNTEAFF. As DNA, the CDR3 is TGTGCCAGCAGTTACAGAGGCCGGATGAACACTGAAGCTTTCTTT.

The V gene is TRBV2, the J gene TRBJ1-1; D call uncertain. The CDR3 extends over 14 amino acids. The V gene lost 8 bases and the J gene lost 5 bases, with 18 bases spanning the gap. Germline V gene lookup returns CDR1 SNHLY and CDR2 FYNNEI. CDR3 region: CASRAGSQQTEAFF. CDR3 coding DNA: TGTGCCAGCCGTGCGGGCAGCCAGCAAACTGAAGCTTTCTTT.

The V call is TRBV14, the J call TRBJ2-7; possibly TRBD2 for D (5 bases). Trimming took 4 bases from V and 5 from J, leaving 12 bases between them. The CDR3 sequence is 13 residues long. Germline V gene data show CDR1 as SGHDN and CDR2 as FVKESK. CDR3 nucleotides: TGTGCCAGCAGCCCCCGATCGGGAAACGAGCAGTACTTC. This sequence encodes CASSPRSGNEQYF.

The chain is built from TRBV20-1 and TRBJ1-1, with D unclear. V dropped 5 bases and J dropped 3 bases, with 4 bases sitting between them. The germline gives CDR1 DFQATT, CDR2 SNEGSKA (reference sequence). CDR3 length: 10 amino acids. CDR3 amino acids: CSALDTEAFF. The DNA for the CDR3 is TGCAGTGCTTTGGACACTGAAGCTTTCTTT.

This clone appeared a few times. This chain links TRBV5-8 with TRBJ2-1; 8 nucleotides line up with TRBD1. Germline loops: CDR1 SGHTS, CDR2 YDEGEE. This CDR3 has 14 amino acids. V dropped 0 bases and J dropped 10; count of bases not matched to a gene: 6. This chain's CDR3 is CASSLGTGNGEQFF. The CDR3 nucleotides are TGTGCCAGCAGCTTGGGGACAGGGAATGGCGAGCAGTTCTTC. The whole variable domain, remainder taken from reference TRBV5-8 and TRBJ2-1, is EAGVTQSPTHLIKTRGQQATLRCSPISGHTSVYWYQQALGLGLQFLLWYDEGEERNRGNFPPRFSGRQFPNYSSELNVNALELEDSALYLCASSLGTGNGEQFFGPGTRLTVL.

This clone has a handful of counts. The chain has TRBV4-2 and TRBJ1-6, with D tentatively TRBD1 (6 bases). This CDR3 is 16 amino acids long. V lost 3 bases to trimming and J lost 7 bases, with 16 bases between them. The germline gives CDR1 LGHNA, CDR2 YNFKEQ. DNA for the CDR3: TGTGCCAGCAGCCAGGAAGGGAGGACAGAGAATTCACCCCTCCACTTT. The encoded protein is CASSQEGRTENSPLHF.

J is TRBJ1-2 and V is TRBV18, with 7 bases fitting TRBD1. CDR1 and CDR2 from the germline V gene are KGHSH and LQKENI. Trimming took 2 bases from V and 5 from J; bases not matched to a gene: 2. CDR3 size: 13 residues. CDR3: CASSPGTEYGYTF. The CDR3, as DNA: TGTGCCAGCTCACCAGGGACAGAATATGGCTACACCTTC.

This chain links TRBV6-1 with TRBJ2-7, with 8 bases aligning to TRBD2. Germline trimming cut 2 bases from V and 2 bases from J; bases unmatched to any gene: 2. Germline V gene sequence: CDR1 MNHNS, CDR2 SASEGT. This CDR3 comprises 14 residues. The CDR3 sequence: CASSEPGGAYEQYF. DNA of the CDR3: TGTGCCAGCAGTGAACCCGGGGGGGCCTACGAGCAGTACTTC.

This chain joins TRBV5-1 and TRBJ1-4; D perhaps matches TRBD1 (6 bases). Germline V gene lookup returns CDR1 SGHRS and CDR2 YFSETQ. Trimming removed 3 bases at V and 0 bases at J, with 12 bases between. This CDR3 spans 16 amino acids. CDR3 in DNA: TGCGCCAGCAGCTCCGGACAGACCGCAACTAATGAAAAACTGTTTTTT. The encoded protein is CASSSGQTATNEKLFF.

The chain recombines TRBV5-1 with TRBJ1-1; D unclear. Germline CDR1 is SGHRS and CDR2 is YFSETQ. The V end lost 4 bases, the J end lost 3 bases, and 13 bases lay between the germline ends. This CDR3 has 14 amino acids. The CDR3 DNA reads as TGCGCCAGCAGCCTGCTACCGGGGTACACTGAAGCTTTCTTT. Translation: CASSLLPGYTEAFF.

J is TRBJ1-4 and V is TRBV27; D possibly corresponds to TRBD1 (6 bases). The ends were cut back, 5 bases at V and 0 bases at J, with 13 bases in the middle. Germline lookup yields CDR1 MNHEY and CDR2 SMNVEV (reference sequence). The CDR3 length is 16 residues. The CDR3 spells CASSILRDTTNEKLFF. The CDR3 DNA is TGTGCCAGCAGTATCCTCCGGGACACAACTAATGAAAAACTGTTTTTT.

This chain joins TRBV4-2 and TRBJ2-5, with 9 positions matching TRBD2. With V trimmed by 0 bases and J by 5 bases, 10 bases remained unmatched. Germline V gene data show CDR1 as LGHNA and CDR2 as YNFKEQ. This CDR3 comprises 17 residues. The CDR3 DNA reads as TGTGCCAGCAGCCAAGATGAGGCGGGAGGGCCAGGGGAGACCCAGTACTTC. It yields the protein CASSQDEAGGPGETQYF.

This clone was picked up one time. The chain joins TRBV29-1 to TRBJ1-2; D uncertain. The CDR3 consists of 16 residues. Trimming cost V 6 bases and J 4 bases, with 24 bases left between them. Per germline, CDR1 SQVTM and CDR2 ANQGSEA. This CDR3 is CSVRMQEKHLPYGYTF. For the CDR3, the DNA is TGCAGCGTCAGAATGCAGGAGAAGCACCTTCCCTATGGCTACACCTTC.

This rearrangement joins TRBV6-5 to TRBJ1-2, with D possibly TRBD1 on 5 matching bases. The CDR3 sequence is 14 residues long. Between the trimmed V and J ends, which lost 5 bases and 4 bases, there was a span of 14 bases. Looked up from germline, CDR1 is MNHEY and CDR2 is SVGAGI. The CDR3, as DNA: TGTGCCAGCAGTCCCACTCGACAGAGCTATGGCTACACCTTC. This sequence encodes CASSPTRQSYGYTF.

The V and J genes are TRBV7-9 and TRBJ1-2; 8 bases agree with TRBD1. The CDR3 sequence is 16 residues long. CDR1 SEHNR and CDR2 FQNEAQ come from the germline V gene (reference sequence). V was pared by 4 bases and J by 4 bases, with 11 bases of the junction left unmatched. The CDR3 is CASSSLADRETYGYTF. In DNA, the CDR3 is TGTGCCAGCAGCTCTCTAGCGGACAGGGAAACCTATGGCTACACCTTC.

This rearrangement joins TRBV5-1 to TRBJ2-2; D gene unclear. The germline V gene encodes CDR1 SGHRS and CDR2 YFSETQ. The CDR3 contains 16 residues. Trimming cost V 0 bases and J 0 bases, with 9 bases left between them. The CDR3 is CASSLGAFSNTGELFF. The CDR3 coding sequence is TGCGCCAGCAGCTTGGGGGCGTTCTCGAACACCGGGGAGCTGTTTTTT.

This chain joins TRBV24-1 and TRBJ2-3; TRBD2 agrees at 10 bases. The CDR3 runs to 16 residues. CDR1 and CDR2 (germline): KGHDR, SFDVKD. Losses at the gene ends were 3 bases for V and 2 bases for J; bases not matched to a gene: 4. CDR3 coding DNA: TGTGCCACCAGTGATCGGACTAGCGGACACACAGATACGCAGTATTTT. Its translation is CATSDRTSGHTDTQYF.

The chain couples TRBV4-1 to TRBJ1-2; D is possibly TRBD1 (6 bases). Trimming cost V 1 base and J 4 bases, with 16 bases left between them. Germline CDR1 MGHRA, CDR2 YSYEKL. The CDR3 runs 16 residues. The DNA for the CDR3 is TGCGCCAGCAGCCAAGGCGAACGGGACACCATCTATGGCTACACCTTC. Translating gives CASSQGERDTIYGYTF.

The chain is built from TRBV18 and TRBJ1-1; TRBD1 agrees at 7 bases. The V segment lost 8 bases and the J segment 2 bases; nucleotides outside the gene matches: 8. The CDR3 consists of 14 residues. Germline V gene data show CDR1 as KGHSH and CDR2 as LQKENI. The CDR3 protein is CASPPPGGNTEAFF. The DNA of the CDR3 is TGTGCCAGCCCCCCCCCAGGGGGTAACACTGAAGCTTTCTTT.

The chain uses TRBV7-2 and TRBJ2-5; 13 bases fit TRBD2. CDR1 and CDR2 from the germline V gene are SGHTA and FQGNSA. CDR3 length: 15 residues. J lost 4 bases, V lost 3 bases, and 2 bases had no gene match. The CDR3 spells CASSFWTSGRETQYF. CDR3 DNA: TGTGCCAGCAGCTTCTGGACTAGCGGGAGAGAGACCCAGTACTTC.

The chain is built from TRBV3-1 (or the pseudogene TRBV3-2) and TRBJ1-2; perhaps TRBD1 as D (6 bases). This CDR3 comprises 13 residues. V was pared by 4 bases and J by 8 bases, with 14 bases between. Per the germline V gene, CDR1 is LGHDT and CDR2 is YNNKEL (reference sequence). The CDR3 loop reads CASSLEQGPGYTF. CDR3 sequence (DNA): TGTGCCAGCAGCCTCGAACAGGGTCCAGGCTACACCTTC.

The V call is TRBV9, the J call TRBJ1-5, with D possibly TRBD1 on 6 matching bases. The CDR3 has 16 amino acids. V lost 6 bases and J lost 7, with 23 bases in between. Per the germline V gene, CDR1 is SGDLS and CDR2 is YYNGEE. The CDR3 DNA follows: TGTGCCAGCACCTCGGGGGGGGCAGGTCGGTGGCAGCCCCAGCATTTT. This codes for CASTSGGAGRWQPQHF.

The chain is built from TRBV6-6 and TRBJ2-2; D call uncertain. V gave up 4 bases and J gave up 4 bases, with 13 bases separating them. Per germline, CDR1 MNHNY and CDR2 SVGAGI (reference sequence). The CDR3 length is 15 residues. The CDR3 region has the DNA TGTGCCAGCAGTTCTGCAGGAGTGAGCACCGGGGAGCTGTTTTTT. Amino acid sequence: CASSSAGVSTGELFF.

This clone was found once. The CDR3 sequence: CASSPGKGGGYEQYF. The DNA of the CDR3 is TGTGCCAGCAGCCCTGGGAAAGGAGGTGGCTACGAGCAGTACTTC. This sequence joins TRBV11-3 and TRBJ2-7; a weak D match, TRBD2 (5 bases). The germline V and J ends were trimmed by 5 bases and 3 bases, with 17 bases remaining between them. CDR1 and CDR2 from the germline V gene are SGHNT and YENEEA. The CDR3 runs 15 residues.

Notes on this clone: Other DNA sequences from this sample encode an identical CDR3 as well. The rearrangement uses TRBV7-2 and TRBJ1-2, with a tentative D call TRBD1 (5 bases). Germline loops: CDR1 SGHTA, CDR2 FQGNSA. The CDR3 spans 13 residues. Trimming removed 1 base from V and 4 bases from J, with 7 bases in between. The CDR3 region has the DNA TGTGCCAGCAGCTTAGAAGGGGCCTATGGCTACACCTTC. Its protein product is CASSLEGAYGYTF.